Listed here is a single TCR beta chain. Its matching antigen is unknown. This entry belongs to a study of human T cells and chemical hapten exposure. Study-level information: In the sensitization step, 2% DPC was placed on roughly 2 cm by roughly 2 cm of upper inner arm skin. DPC (0.01%) was patch tested on the upper back and read at 6 days.

CDR1 SGHTA and CDR2 FQGNSA come from the germline V gene. This CDR3 has 16 amino acids. The V gene lost 5 bases and the J gene lost 0 bases, with 14 bases spanning the gap. As to time point: pre-sensitization, week 0. Treatment defined: therapeutic diphenylcyclopropenone sensitization with weekly scalp DPC. Whole blood that had not been fractionated was the source of extracted total RNA. MiXCR, applied by TCRdb to the RACE reads, yields one record per CDR3 protein. The sample lists 120,000 or so distinct CDR3 sequences, roughly 12% occurring once. Study results and caveats: TCRs exceeding a frequency of 1 in 1000 stayed unchanged under DPC sensitization.

The chain combines TRBV7-2 with TRBJ1-3; TRBD1 is a possible D gene (6 bases). This receptor was taken from a woman aged 18-35 years with alopecia areata. Some clones in this sample may be carry-over from other donors' samples. Source: whole blood, taken in connection with sensitization to the hapten diphenylcyclopropenone (DPC). This CDR3 reads CASSLRQETSGNTIYF. DNA for the CDR3: TGTGCCAGCAGCCTCAGACAGGAGACCTCTGGAAACACCATATATTTT.